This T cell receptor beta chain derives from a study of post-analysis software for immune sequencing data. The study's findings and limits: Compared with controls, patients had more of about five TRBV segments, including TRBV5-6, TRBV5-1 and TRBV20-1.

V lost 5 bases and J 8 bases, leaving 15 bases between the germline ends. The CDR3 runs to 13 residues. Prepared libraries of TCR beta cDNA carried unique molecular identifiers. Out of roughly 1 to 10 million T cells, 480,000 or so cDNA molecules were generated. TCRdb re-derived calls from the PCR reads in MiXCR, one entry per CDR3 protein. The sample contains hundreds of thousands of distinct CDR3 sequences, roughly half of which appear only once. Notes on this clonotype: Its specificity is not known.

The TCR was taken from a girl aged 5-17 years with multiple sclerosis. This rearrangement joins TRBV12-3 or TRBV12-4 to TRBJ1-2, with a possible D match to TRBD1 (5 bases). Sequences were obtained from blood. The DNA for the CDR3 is TGTGCCAGCAGTGCACGAGACAGAACGGGCTACACCTTC. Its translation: CASSARDRTGYTF.